This T cell receptor (beta chain) was profiled in a study of T cells expressing NK-cell markers. For the study at large: Sequenced donors, eight in total, included seven who were HCMV-seropositive and one who was seronegative. General observations from the study: The same clonotypes also predominated in the CD3+CD56-NKG2C+ fraction of several donors. In a group of about 6 donors, dominant NKG2C+ clonotypes represented about 1.0-7.5% of CD8+ T cells. Uncertainty persisted over the HCMV specificity of expanded NKG2C+ T cell clones.

TCRdb re-called the 5' RACE reads, yielding one record per CDR3 amino acid sequence without DNA. The listing records 450,000 to 600,000 distinct CDR3 sequences. CDR3 size: 14 residues. Germline CDR1 and CDR2: ENHRY and SYGVKD. Notes on this clonotype: Its target is unknown.

Sequenced input: blood T cells: a sorted CD56 or NKG2C T cell subset, CD4+ or CD8+ T cells, or bulk PBMC T cells (not recorded which). The rearrangement joins TRBV10-3 to TRBJ2-2; the TCRdb call, TRBD1, lacks DNA for checking. The origin of this receptor is a man aged 18 to 35 in good health. The CDR3 sequence: CAIAQGAQTGELFF.